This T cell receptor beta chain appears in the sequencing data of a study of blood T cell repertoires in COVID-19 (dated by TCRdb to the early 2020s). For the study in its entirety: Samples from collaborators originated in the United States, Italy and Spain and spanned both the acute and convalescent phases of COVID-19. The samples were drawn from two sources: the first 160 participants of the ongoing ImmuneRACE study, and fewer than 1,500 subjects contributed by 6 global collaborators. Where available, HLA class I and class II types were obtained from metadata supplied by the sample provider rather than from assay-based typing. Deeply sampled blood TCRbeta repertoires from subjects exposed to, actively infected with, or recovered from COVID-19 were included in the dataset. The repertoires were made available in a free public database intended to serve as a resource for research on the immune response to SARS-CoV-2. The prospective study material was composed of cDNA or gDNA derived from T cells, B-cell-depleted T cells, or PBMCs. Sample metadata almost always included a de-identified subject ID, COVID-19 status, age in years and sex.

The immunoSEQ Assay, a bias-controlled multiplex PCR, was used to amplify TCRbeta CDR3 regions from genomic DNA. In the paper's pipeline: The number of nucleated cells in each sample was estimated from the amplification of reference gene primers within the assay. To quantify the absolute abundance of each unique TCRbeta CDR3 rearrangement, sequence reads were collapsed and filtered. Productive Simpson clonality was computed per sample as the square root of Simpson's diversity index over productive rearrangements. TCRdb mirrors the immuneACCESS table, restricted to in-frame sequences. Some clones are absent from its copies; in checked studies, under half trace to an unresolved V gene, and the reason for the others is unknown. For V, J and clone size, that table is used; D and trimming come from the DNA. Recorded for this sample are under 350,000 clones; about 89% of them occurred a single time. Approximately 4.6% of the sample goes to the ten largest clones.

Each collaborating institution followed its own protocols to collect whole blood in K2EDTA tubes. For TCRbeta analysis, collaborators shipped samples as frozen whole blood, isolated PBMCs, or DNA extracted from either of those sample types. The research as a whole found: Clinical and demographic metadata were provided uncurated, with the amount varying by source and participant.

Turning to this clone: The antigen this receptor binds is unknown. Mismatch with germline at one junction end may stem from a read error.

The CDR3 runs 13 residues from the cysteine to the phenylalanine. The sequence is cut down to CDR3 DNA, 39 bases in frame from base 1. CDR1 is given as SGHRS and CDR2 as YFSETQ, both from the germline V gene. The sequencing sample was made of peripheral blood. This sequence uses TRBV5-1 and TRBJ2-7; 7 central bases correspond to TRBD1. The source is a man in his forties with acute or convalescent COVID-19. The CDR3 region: CANSLATGLEQYF. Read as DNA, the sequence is TGCGCCAACAGCTTGGCGACAGGGCTCGAGCAGTACTTC.